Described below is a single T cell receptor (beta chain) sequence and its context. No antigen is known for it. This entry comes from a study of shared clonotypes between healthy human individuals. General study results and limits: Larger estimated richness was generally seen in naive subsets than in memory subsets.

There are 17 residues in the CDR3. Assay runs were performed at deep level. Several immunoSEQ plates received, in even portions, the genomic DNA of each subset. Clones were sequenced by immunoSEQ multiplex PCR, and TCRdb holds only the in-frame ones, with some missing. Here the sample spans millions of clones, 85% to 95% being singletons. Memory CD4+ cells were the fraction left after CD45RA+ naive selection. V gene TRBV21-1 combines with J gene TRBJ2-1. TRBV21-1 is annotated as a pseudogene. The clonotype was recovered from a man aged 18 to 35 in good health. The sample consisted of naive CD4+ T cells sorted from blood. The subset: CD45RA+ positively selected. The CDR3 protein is CASSSYRAPTLGNEQFF. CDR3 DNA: TGTGCCAGCAGCAGCTACCGGGCCCCAACCCTCGGCAATGAGCAGTTCTTC.